The clone carrying this T cell receptor beta chain showed up just once. Its antigen is unidentified. The CDR3 contains 12 residues. Deletions cut 7 bases from V and 5 bases from J, with 8 bases between. Germline V lookup: CDR1 SNHLY, CDR2 FYNNEI. This record comes from a study of PD-L1 blockade in urothelial cancer. Study-wide context: From 0 to 3 prior chemotherapy regimens had been given to the patients. Notes on the study in general: Below-median pretreatment blood TCR clonality predicted better survival.

Described time point: pretreatment peripheral blood. Here immunoSEQ multiplex PCR was the method, and the copy in TCRdb shows in-frame clones only, minus some. The sample yields 90,000 or so clones, almost 90% seen once. The V call is TRBV2, the J call TRBJ1-4, with TRBD1 as a possible D gene (5 bases). This sequence originates from a man in his 60s with urothelial cancer. Specimen: PBMCs, collected around atezolizumab (anti-PD-L1) treatment. As DNA, the CDR3 is TGTGCCAGCAACCGACAGAATGAAAAACTGTTTTTT. This sequence encodes CASNRQNEKLFF.